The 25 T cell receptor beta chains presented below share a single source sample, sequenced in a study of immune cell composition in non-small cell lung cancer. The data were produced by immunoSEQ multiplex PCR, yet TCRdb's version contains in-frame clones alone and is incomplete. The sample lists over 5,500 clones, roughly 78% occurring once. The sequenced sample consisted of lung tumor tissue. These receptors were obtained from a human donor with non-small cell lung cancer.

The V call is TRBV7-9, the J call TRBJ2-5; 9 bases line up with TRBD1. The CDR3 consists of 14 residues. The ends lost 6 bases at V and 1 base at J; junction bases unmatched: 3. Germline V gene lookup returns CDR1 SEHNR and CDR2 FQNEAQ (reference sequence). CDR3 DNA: TGTGCCAGCAGGGGGGACAGGGTCCAAGAGACCCAGTACTTC. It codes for CASRGDRVQETQYF. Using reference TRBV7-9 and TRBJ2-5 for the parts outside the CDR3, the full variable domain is DTGVSQNPRHKITKRGQNVTFRCDPISEHNRLYWYRQTLGQGPEFLTYFQNEAQLEKSRLLSDRFSAERPKGSFSTLEIQRTEQGDSAMYLCASRGDRVQETQYFGPGTRLLVL.

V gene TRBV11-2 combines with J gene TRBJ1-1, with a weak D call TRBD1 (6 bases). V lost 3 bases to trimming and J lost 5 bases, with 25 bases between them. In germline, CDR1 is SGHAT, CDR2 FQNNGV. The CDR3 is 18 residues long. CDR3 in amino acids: CASSLGRGSDLSRTEAFF. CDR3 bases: TGTGCCAGCAGCTTGGGAAGGGGGTCAGACCTTTCGAGGACTGAAGCTTTCTTT.

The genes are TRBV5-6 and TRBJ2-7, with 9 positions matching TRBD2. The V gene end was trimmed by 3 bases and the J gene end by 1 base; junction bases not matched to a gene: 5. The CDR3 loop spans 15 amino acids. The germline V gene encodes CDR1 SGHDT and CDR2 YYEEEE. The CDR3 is CASSWPGLASYEQYF. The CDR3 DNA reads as TGTGCCAGCAGCTGGCCGGGACTAGCATCCTACGAGCAGTACTTC.

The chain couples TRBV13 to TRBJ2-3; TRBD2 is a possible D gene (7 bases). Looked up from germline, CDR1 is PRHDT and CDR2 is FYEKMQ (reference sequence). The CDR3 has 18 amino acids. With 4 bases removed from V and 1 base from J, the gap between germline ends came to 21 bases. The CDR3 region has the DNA TGTGCCAGCAGCTCGTGGGGGGGGCCGAACATCCGCACAGATACGCAGTATTTT. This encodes CASSSWGGPNIRTDTQYF.

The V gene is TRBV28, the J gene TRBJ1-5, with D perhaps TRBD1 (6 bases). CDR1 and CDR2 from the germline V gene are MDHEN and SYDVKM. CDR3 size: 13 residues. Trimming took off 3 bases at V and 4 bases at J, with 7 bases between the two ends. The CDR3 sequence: CASSFGTNQPQHF. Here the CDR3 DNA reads TGTGCCAGCAGTTTCGGGACAAATCAGCCCCAGCATTTT. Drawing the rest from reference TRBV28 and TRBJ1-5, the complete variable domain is DVKVTQSSRYLVKRTGEKVFLECVQDMDHENMFWYRQDPGLGLRLIYFSYDVKMKEKGDIPEGYSVSREKKERFSLILESASTNQTSMYLCASSFGTNQPQHFGDGTRLSIL.

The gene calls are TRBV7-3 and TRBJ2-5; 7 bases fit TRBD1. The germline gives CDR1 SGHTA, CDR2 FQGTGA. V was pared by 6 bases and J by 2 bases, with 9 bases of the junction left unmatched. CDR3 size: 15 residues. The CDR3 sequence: CASRRQGQIQETQYF. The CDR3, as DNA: TGTGCCAGCAGACGTCAGGGACAGATACAAGAGACCCAGTACTTC. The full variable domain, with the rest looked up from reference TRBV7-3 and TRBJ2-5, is GAGVSQTPSNKVTEKGKYVELRCDPISGHTALYWYRQSLGQGPEFLIYFQGTGAADDSGLPNDRFFAVRPEGSVSTLKIQRTERGDSAVYLCASRRQGQIQETQYFGPGTRLLVL.

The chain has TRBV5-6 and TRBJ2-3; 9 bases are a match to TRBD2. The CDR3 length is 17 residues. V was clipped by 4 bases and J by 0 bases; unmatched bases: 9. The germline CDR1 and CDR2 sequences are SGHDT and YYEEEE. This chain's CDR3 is CASSGGLAGTSTDTQYF. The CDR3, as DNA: TGTGCCAGCAGCGGGGGACTAGCTGGAACTAGCACAGATACGCAGTATTTT.

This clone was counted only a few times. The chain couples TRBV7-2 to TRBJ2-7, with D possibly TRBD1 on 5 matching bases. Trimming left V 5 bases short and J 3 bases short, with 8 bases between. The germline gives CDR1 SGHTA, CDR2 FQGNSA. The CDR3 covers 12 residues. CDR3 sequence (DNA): TGTGCCAGCAGCCATACAGGCTACGAGCAGTACTTC. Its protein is CASSHTGYEQYF.

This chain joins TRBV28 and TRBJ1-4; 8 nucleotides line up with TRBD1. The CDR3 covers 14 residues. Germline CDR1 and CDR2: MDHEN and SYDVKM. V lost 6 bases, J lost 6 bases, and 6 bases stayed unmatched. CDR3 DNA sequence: TGTGCCAGCAGACCCCAGGGGGCGGATGAAAAACTGTTTTTT. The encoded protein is CASRPQGADEKLFF.

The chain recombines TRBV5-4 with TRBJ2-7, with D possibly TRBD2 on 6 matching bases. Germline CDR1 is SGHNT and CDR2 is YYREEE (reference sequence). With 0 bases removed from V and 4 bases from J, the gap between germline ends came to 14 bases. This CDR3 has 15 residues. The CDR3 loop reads CASSLGGGRSYEQYF. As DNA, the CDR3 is TGTGCCAGCAGCTTGGGGGGAGGTAGGTCTTACGAGCAGTACTTC.

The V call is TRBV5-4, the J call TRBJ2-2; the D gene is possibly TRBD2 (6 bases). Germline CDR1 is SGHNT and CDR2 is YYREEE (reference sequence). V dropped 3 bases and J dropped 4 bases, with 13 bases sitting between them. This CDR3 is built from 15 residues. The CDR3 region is CASSWRGGSTGELFF. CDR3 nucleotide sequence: TGTGCCAGCAGCTGGCGGGGCGGATCCACCGGGGAGCTGTTTTTT.

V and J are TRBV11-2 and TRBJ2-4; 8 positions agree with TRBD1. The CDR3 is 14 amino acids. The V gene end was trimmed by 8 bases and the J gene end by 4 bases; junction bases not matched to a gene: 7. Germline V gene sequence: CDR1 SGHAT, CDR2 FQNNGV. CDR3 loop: CASDSGQVKNIQYF. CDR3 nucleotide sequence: TGTGCCAGCGATTCGGGACAGGTGAAAAACATTCAGTACTTC.

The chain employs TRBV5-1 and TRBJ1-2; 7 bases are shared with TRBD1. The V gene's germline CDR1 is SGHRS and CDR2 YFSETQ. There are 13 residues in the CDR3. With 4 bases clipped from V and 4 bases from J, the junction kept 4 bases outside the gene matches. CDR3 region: CASSRDSFYGYTF. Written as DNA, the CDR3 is TGCGCCAGCAGCCGGGACAGCTTCTATGGCTACACCTTC.

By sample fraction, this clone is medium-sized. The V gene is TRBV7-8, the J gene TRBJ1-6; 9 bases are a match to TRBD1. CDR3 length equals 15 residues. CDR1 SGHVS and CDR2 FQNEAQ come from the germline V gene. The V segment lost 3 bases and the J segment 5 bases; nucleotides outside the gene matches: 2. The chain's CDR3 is CASSFGTGHNSPLHF. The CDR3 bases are TGTGCCAGCAGCTTTGGGACAGGGCATAATTCACCCCTCCACTTT.

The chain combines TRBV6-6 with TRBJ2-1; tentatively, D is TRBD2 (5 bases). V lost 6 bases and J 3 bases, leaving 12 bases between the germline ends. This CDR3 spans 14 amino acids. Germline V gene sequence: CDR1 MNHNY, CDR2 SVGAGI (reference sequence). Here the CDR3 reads CASSTGLLYNEQFF. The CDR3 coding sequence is TGTGCCAGCAGCACGGGGTTACTCTACAATGAGCAGTTCTTC.

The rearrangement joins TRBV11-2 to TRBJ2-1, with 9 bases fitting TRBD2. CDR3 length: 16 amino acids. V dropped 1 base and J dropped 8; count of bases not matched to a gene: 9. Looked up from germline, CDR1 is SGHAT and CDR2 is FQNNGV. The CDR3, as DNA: TGTGCCAGCAGCTTAGGGGCTAGCGGGGTTTTTGATGAGCAGTTCTTC. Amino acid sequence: CASSLGASGVFDEQFF.

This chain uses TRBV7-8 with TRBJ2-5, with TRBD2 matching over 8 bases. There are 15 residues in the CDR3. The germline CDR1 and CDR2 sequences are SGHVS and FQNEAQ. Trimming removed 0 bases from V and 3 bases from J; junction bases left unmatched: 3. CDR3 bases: TGTGCCAGCAGCTTAGCGGGGACTAGGGAAGAGACCCAGTACTTC. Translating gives CASSLAGTREETQYF.

The CDR3 coding sequence is TGTGCCAGCAGCCAAGGGACTAGCGGAATCAAAACAGATACGCAGTATTTT. It translates to CASSQGTSGIKTDTQYF. This chain joins TRBV7-6 and TRBJ2-3; 11 bases agree with TRBD2. The CDR3 loop spans 17 amino acids. J gave up 3 bases and V 5 bases, and 10 bases lay outside the gene matches. Germline V gives CDR1 SGHVS, CDR2 FNYEAQ.

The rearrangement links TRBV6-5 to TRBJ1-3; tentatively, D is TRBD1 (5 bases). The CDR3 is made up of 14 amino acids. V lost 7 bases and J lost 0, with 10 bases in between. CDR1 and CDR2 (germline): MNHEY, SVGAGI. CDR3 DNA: TGTGCCAGCACTCAGGGTCTCTCTGGAAACACCATATATTTT. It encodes CASTQGLSGNTIYF.

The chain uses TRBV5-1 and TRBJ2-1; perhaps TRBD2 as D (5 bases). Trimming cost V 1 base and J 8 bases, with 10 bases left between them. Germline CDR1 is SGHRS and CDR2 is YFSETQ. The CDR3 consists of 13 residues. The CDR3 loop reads CASSLRPGDEQFF. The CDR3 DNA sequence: TGCGCCAGCAGCTTGAGACCCGGGGATGAGCAGTTCTTC. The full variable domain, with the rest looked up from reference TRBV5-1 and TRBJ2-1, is KAGVTQTPRYLIKTRGQQVTLSCSPISGHRSVSWYQQTPGQGLQFLFEYFSETQRNKGNFPGRFSGRQFSNSRSEMNVSTLELGDSALYLCASSLRPGDEQFFGPGTRLTVL.

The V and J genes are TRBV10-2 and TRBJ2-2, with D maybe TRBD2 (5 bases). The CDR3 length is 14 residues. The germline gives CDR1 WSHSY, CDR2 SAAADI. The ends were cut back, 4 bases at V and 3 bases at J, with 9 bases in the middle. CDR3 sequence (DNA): TGCGCCAGCAGTGTCTGGCGGGACACCGGGGAGCTGTTTTTT. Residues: CASSVWRDTGELFF.

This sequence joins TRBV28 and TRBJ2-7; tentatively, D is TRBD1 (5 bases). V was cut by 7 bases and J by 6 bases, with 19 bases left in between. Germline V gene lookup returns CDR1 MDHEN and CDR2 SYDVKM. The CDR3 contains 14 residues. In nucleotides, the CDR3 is TGTGCCAGCACCACGACAGTTGGGTCACGCGAGCAGTACTTC. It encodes CASTTTVGSREQYF.

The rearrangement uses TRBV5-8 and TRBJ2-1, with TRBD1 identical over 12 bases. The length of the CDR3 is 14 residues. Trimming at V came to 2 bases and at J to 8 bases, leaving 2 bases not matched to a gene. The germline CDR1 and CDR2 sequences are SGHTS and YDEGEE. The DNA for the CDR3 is TGTGCCAGCAGCTTCGGGACAGGGGGCGATGAGCAGTTCTTC. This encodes CASSFGTGGDEQFF.

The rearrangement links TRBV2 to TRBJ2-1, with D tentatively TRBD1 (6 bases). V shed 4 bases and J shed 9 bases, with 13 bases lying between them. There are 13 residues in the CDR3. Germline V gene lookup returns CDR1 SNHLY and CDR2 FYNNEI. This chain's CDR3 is CASSVPGAGEQFF. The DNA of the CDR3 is TGTGCCAGCAGTGTCCCAGGGGCAGGTGAGCAGTTCTTC.

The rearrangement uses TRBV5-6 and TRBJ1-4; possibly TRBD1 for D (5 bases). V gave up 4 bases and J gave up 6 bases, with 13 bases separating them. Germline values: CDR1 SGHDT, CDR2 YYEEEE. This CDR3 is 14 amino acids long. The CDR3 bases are TGTGCCAGCAGCCCCATGCAGGGTTATGAAAAACTGTTTTTT. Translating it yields CASSPMQGYEKLFF.